This T cell receptor beta chain was identified in a study of shared clonotypes between healthy human individuals. V shed 2 bases and J 4 bases; nucleotides not matched to a gene: 3. The CDR3 sequence is 14 residues long. From germline, CDR1 is SQVTM and CDR2 ANQGSEA. Several immunoSEQ plates received, in even portions, the genomic DNA of each subset. Researchers sequenced unsorted PBMC DNA using ten immunoSEQ deep assay plates. Using immunoSEQ multiplex PCR, the repertoire was profiled, and TCRdb retains in-frame clones only, with some absent. The table includes 450,000 to 500,000 clones, roughly 78% detected once.

This chain joins TRBV29-1 and TRBJ2-1; 9 bases are a match to TRBD2. The TCR comes from a woman aged 40 to 50 in good health. Some clones in this sample may be carry-over from other donors' samples. The sample taken for sequencing was PBMCs. CDR3 region: CSVELREGYNEQFF. The CDR3, as DNA: TGCAGCGTTGAATTGCGGGAGGGGTACAATGAGCAGTTCTTC.